Listed here are 3 T cell receptor beta chains from one sample, sequenced in a study of blood T cell repertoires in COVID-19. Generated by immunoSEQ multiplex PCR, the TCRdb table keeps only in-frame clones and is missing some. The sample includes around 100,000 clones, 70% to 80% of them seen just once. Sequencing was performed on peripheral blood. The receptors stem from an older man with active or convalescent COVID-19.

The chain combines TRBV10-3 with TRBJ1-6; no firm D call. The germline V and J ends were trimmed by 6 bases and 10 bases, with 10 bases remaining between them. CDR3 size: 12 residues. Germline V gene sequence: CDR1 ENHRY, CDR2 SYGVKD. The CDR3 spells CAIRSEMSPLHF. CDR3 DNA sequence: TGTGCCATCAGGTCCGAGATGTCACCCCTCCACTTT.

There are a few counts of this clone. The CDR3 here is CASSALRGRTEAFF. The CDR3 DNA follows: TGTGCCAGCAGCGCCCTCCGCGGGCGCACTGAAGCTTTCTTT. J is TRBJ1-1 and V is TRBV9; D gene ambiguous. V was pared by 3 bases and J by 4 bases, with 13 bases between. The CDR3 runs to 14 residues. Germline V gene sequence: CDR1 SGDLS, CDR2 YYNGEE.

The chain joins TRBV27 to TRBJ1-5; D unclear. The ends were cut back, 5 bases at V and 7 bases at J, with 15 bases in the middle. This CDR3 has 14 amino acids. Germline values: CDR1 MNHEY, CDR2 SMNVEV (reference sequence). The CDR3 region is CASSPWKGDQPQHF. The CDR3 nucleotides are TGTGCCAGCAGTCCCTGGAAGGGAGACCAGCCCCAGCATTTT.